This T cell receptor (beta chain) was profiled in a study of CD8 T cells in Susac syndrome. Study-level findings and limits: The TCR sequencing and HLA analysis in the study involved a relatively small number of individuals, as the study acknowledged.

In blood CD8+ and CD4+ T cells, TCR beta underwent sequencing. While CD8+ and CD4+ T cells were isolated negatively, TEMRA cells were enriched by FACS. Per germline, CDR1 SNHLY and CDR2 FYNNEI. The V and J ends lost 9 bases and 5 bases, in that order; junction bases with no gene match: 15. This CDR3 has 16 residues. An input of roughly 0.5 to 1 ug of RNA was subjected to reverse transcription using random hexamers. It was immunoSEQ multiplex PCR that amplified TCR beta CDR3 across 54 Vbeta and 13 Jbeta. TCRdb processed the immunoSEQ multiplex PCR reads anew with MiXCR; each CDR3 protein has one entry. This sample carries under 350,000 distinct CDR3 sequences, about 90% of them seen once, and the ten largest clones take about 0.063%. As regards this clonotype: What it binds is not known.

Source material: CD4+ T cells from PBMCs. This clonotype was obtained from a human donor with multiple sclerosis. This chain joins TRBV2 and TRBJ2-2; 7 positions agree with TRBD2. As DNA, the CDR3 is TGTGCCAGTAAAGCGCGCGGGAGCCGGGCTACCGGGGAGCTGTTTTTT. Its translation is CASKARGSRATGELFF.